This TCR beta chain was observed in a study of blood T cell repertoires in COVID-19 (dated by TCRdb to 2018 to 2020). Describing the broader study: Collaborator samples came from the United States, Italy and Spain and covered acute and convalescent phases of COVID-19. Samples came from the ongoing ImmuneRACE study (first 160 participants) plus 1,254 subjects from 6 global collaborators. Sample metadata almost always included a de-identified subject ID, COVID-19 status, age in years and sex. Deeply sampled blood TCRbeta repertoires from subjects exposed to, actively infected with, or recovered from COVID-19 were included in the dataset. The repertoires were made available in a free public database intended to serve as a resource for research on the immune response to SARS-CoV-2. HLA class I and class II types, where available, came from metadata supplied by the sample provider rather than from assay-based typing. The prospective study material was composed of cDNA or gDNA derived from T cells, B-cell-depleted T cells, or PBMCs.

The collaborating institutions used their own protocols to collect whole blood in K2EDTA tubes. For TCRbeta analysis, collaborators shipped samples in one of three forms: frozen whole blood, isolated PBMCs, or DNA extracted from either of those sample types. Overall results and qualifications from the work: The quantity of clinical and demographic metadata differed by source and by participant and was supplied without curation.

A note on this clone: Its antigen is not yet known. Base qualities are missing; no much larger clone stands one base away.

TCRbeta CDR3 regions were amplified from genomic DNA by means of the immunoSEQ Assay, a bias-controlled multiplex PCR. In the paper's pipeline: The number of nucleated cells in each sample was estimated by amplification of reference gene primers within the assay. Sequence reads were collapsed and filtered to measure the absolute abundance of every unique TCRbeta CDR3 rearrangement. For each sample, productive Simpson clonality was calculated as the square root of Simpson's diversity index over productive rearrangements. Held by TCRdb, this immuneACCESS table contains in-frame sequences only and omits some clones. Under half of the omission traces to an unresolved V gene where checked; the cause of the rest is unknown. D and trimming come from the DNA, and the V and J calls and clone size come from that table. The sample profile shows about 210,000 clones; about four fifths of them were found once. Roughly 2.6% of the sample is taken by the ten largest.

The CDR3 spans 14 residues, from the cysteine through the phenylalanine. Of the read, only the CDR3 DNA is kept; its 42 bases are in frame from base 1. V sheds 2 bases and J sheds 4 bases, leaving 12 bases between their ends. The germline V gene supplies CDR1 SGHRS and CDR2 YFSETQ. The receptor's source is a woman between 35 and 50 years old with active or convalescent COVID-19. The V gene is TRBV5-1 and the J gene is TRBJ1-1, with TRBD1 tentatively as D gene (6 bases match). The sequencing sample was made of peripheral blood. The CDR3: CASSFYRARTEAFF. The DNA sequence follows: TGCGCCAGCAGCTTTTACAGGGCCCGCACTGAAGCTTTCTTT. The entire variable domain, with the stretches around the CDR3 drawn from the reference TRBV5-1 and TRBJ1-1 proteins, is KAGVTQTPRYLIKTRGQQVTLSCSPISGHRSVSWYQQTPGQGLQFLFEYFSETQRNKGNFPGRFSGRQFSNSRSEMNVSTLELGDSALYLCASSFYRARTEAFFGQGTRLTVV.